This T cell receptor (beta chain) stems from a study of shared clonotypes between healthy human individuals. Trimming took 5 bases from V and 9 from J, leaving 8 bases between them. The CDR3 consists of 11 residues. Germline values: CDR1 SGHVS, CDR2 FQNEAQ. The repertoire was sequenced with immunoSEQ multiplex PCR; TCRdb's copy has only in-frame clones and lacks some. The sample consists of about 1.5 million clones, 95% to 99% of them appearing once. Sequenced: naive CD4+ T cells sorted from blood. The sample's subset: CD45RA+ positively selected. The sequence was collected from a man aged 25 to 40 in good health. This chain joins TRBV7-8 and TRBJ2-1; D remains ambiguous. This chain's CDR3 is CASSENGEQFF. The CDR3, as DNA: TGTGCCAGCAGCGAAAACGGTGAGCAGTTCTTC.